This is a list of T cell receptor beta chains from one sample in a study of control samples from healthy donors and cancer patients. TCRdb's table, derived via immunoSEQ multiplex PCR, lists solely in-frame clones and lacks some. This table holds 90,000 to 100,000 clones, 65% to 85% found once. Sequencing was carried out using PBMCs. The source is a man aged 70-80 years with lung cancer. CDR3s include the opening cysteine and the closing phenylalanine or tryptophan. A D gene is named only where the DNA matches it firmly. Only some rows state a clone size, as once, few, many or a class for expanded clones.

v_call: TRBV30
j_call: TRBJ1-5
cdr3_length: 13
d_call: TRBD1
clone_size: -
cdr3_aa: CAWDTGGRQPQHF
cdr3_nt: TGTGCCTGGGACACAGGGGGCCGTCAGCCCCAGCATTTT

v_call: TRBV5-1
j_call: TRBJ2-2
cdr3_length: 18
d_call: -
clone_size: -
cdr3_aa: CASSLVPGGAGNTGELFF
cdr3_nt: TGCGCCAGCAGCTTGGTTCCTGGGGGCGCCGGGAACACCGGGGAGCTGTTTTTT

v_call: TRBV11-3
j_call: TRBJ1-6
cdr3_length: 14
d_call: -
clone_size: -
cdr3_aa: CASSLGTYNSPLHF
cdr3_nt: TGTGCCAGCAGCTTGGGGACCTATAATTCACCCCTCCACTTT

v_call: TRBV7-9
j_call: TRBJ2-7
cdr3_length: 15
d_call: -
clone_size: -
cdr3_aa: CASSFLGDPNYEQYF
cdr3_nt: TGTGCCAGCAGCTTCCTGGGGGACCCGAACTACGAGCAGTACTTC

v_call: TRBV6-5
j_call: TRBJ1-5
cdr3_length: 14
d_call: -
clone_size: -
cdr3_aa: CASSPTGSNQPQHF
cdr3_nt: TGTGCCAGCAGCCCCACAGGGTCCAACCAGCCCCAGCATTTT

v_call: TRBV6-4
j_call: TRBJ1-6
cdr3_length: 16
d_call: TRBD1
clone_size: -
cdr3_aa: CASSEGTGANNSPLHF
cdr3_nt: TGTGCCAGCAGTGAAGGGACAGGGGCTAATAATTCACCCCTCCACTTT

v_call: TRBV11-2
j_call: TRBJ2-7
cdr3_length: 15
d_call: TRBD2
clone_size: -
cdr3_aa: CASSLDRGGAYEQYF
cdr3_nt: TGTGCCAGCAGCTTAGATCGGGGAGGGGCCTACGAGCAGTACTTC

v_call: TRBV28
j_call: TRBJ1-2
cdr3_length: 16
d_call: TRBD1
clone_size: -
cdr3_aa: CASSSPNGQGGYGYTF
cdr3_nt: TGTGCCAGCAGTTCACCAAATGGACAGGGGGGCTATGGCTACACCTTC

v_call: TRBV18
j_call: TRBJ2-2
cdr3_length: 12
d_call: -
clone_size: -
cdr3_aa: CASSPRTGELFF
cdr3_nt: TGTGCCAGCTCACCAAGGACCGGGGAGCTGTTTTTT

v_call: TRBV19
j_call: TRBJ2-7
cdr3_length: 13
d_call: -
clone_size: -
cdr3_aa: CASSMTGTYEQYF
cdr3_nt: TGTGCCAGTAGTATGACTGGGACCTACGAGCAGTACTTC

v_call: TRBV9
j_call: TRBJ2-4
cdr3_length: 14
d_call: -
clone_size: few
cdr3_aa: CASSEGGPVDIQYF
cdr3_nt: TGTGCCAGCAGCGAAGGGGGGCCAGTAGACATTCAGTACTTC

v_call: TRBV11-2
j_call: TRBJ2-5
cdr3_length: 12
d_call: -
clone_size: -
cdr3_aa: CASSPQMETQYF
cdr3_nt: TGTGCCAGCAGCCCCCAGATGGAGACCCAGTACTTC

v_call: TRBV6-4
j_call: TRBJ2-6
cdr3_length: 13
d_call: -
clone_size: -
cdr3_aa: CASRPPGANVLTF
cdr3_nt: TGTGCCAGCCGTCCCCCTGGGGCCAACGTCCTGACTTTC

v_call: TRBV5-4
j_call: TRBJ2-2
cdr3_length: 15
d_call: TRBD1
clone_size: -
cdr3_aa: CASSLWTGDTGELFF
cdr3_nt: TGTGCCAGCAGCTTGTGGACAGGGGACACCGGGGAGCTGTTTTTT

v_call: TRBV30
j_call: TRBJ2-2
cdr3_length: 14
d_call: TRBD2
clone_size: -
cdr3_aa: CAWSAGGPRRELFF
cdr3_nt: TGTGCCTGGAGCGCGGGAGGCCCCAGACGGGAGCTGTTTTTT

v_call: TRBV18
j_call: TRBJ2-7
cdr3_length: 12
d_call: -
clone_size: -
cdr3_aa: CASSPDRTEQYF
cdr3_nt: TGTGCCAGCTCGCCCGACCGGACAGAGCAGTACTTC

v_call: TRBV2
j_call: TRBJ2-3
cdr3_length: 14
d_call: TRBD2
clone_size: few
cdr3_aa: CASLGGLGTDTQYF
cdr3_nt: TGTGCCAGTCTCGGGGGGTTGGGCACAGATACGCAGTATTTT

v_call: TRBV21-1
j_call: TRBJ2-5
cdr3_length: 13
d_call: -
clone_size: -
cdr3_aa: CASKRGAQETQYF
cdr3_nt: TGTGCCAGCAAAAGGGGGGCCCAAGAGACCCAGTACTTC

v_call: TRBV18
j_call: TRBJ1-2
cdr3_length: 14
d_call: -
clone_size: -
cdr3_aa: CASCSRAGGMGYTF
cdr3_nt: TGTGCCAGCTGTTCCCGGGCAGGAGGGATGGGCTACACCTTC

v_call: TRBV18
j_call: TRBJ1-1
cdr3_length: 15
d_call: -
clone_size: -
cdr3_aa: CASSPRSRENTEAFF
cdr3_nt: TGTGCCAGCTCACCACGCTCGCGGGAAAACACTGAAGCTTTCTTT

v_call: TRBV30
j_call: TRBJ2-3
cdr3_length: 15
d_call: -
clone_size: -
cdr3_aa: CAWMAAGSSTDTQYF
cdr3_nt: TGTGCCTGGATGGCGGCGGGTTCTAGCACAGATACGCAGTATTTT

v_call: TRBV19
j_call: TRBJ2-2
cdr3_length: 12
d_call: -
clone_size: -
cdr3_aa: CASSIARDVLFF
cdr3_nt: TGTGCCAGTAGTATAGCTAGGGACGTGCTGTTTTTT

v_call: TRBV29-1
j_call: TRBJ2-2
cdr3_length: 15
d_call: -
clone_size: -
cdr3_aa: CSALPIQGFAGELFF
cdr3_nt: TGCAGCGCACTGCCTATACAGGGATTTGCCGGGGAGCTGTTTTTT

v_call: TRBV5-1
j_call: TRBJ1-1
cdr3_length: 12
d_call: TRBD1
clone_size: few
cdr3_aa: CASSRQGTEAFF
cdr3_nt: TGCGCCAGCAGCAGACAGGGGACTGAAGCTTTCTTT

v_call: TRBV28
j_call: TRBJ2-2
cdr3_length: 19
d_call: TRBD1
clone_size: -
cdr3_aa: CASRRFFTRDRVKTGELFF
cdr3_nt: TGTGCCAGCAGACGATTCTTCACCCGGGACAGGGTAAAGACCGGGGAGCTGTTTTTT

v_call: TRBV18
j_call: TRBJ2-1
cdr3_length: 16
d_call: TRBD2
clone_size: -
cdr3_aa: CASSPPGLAGYNEQFF
cdr3_nt: TGTGCCAGCTCACCTCCGGGACTAGCGGGGTACAATGAGCAGTTCTTC

v_call: TRBV15
j_call: TRBJ2-5
cdr3_length: 15
d_call: -
clone_size: -
cdr3_aa: CATSRDRLGGETQYF
cdr3_nt: TGTGCCACCAGCAGAGATAGGTTAGGGGGAGAGACCCAGTACTTC

v_call: TRBV4-2
j_call: TRBJ2-7
cdr3_length: 14
d_call: -
clone_size: -
cdr3_aa: CASSHPGRVWEQYF
cdr3_nt: TGTGCCAGCAGCCATCCGGGCCGCGTGTGGGAGCAGTACTTC

v_call: TRBV5-1
j_call: TRBJ1-1
cdr3_length: 16
d_call: -
clone_size: -
cdr3_aa: CASSVGTGFTNTEAFF
cdr3_nt: TGCGCCAGCAGCGTGGGTACCGGGTTTACGAACACTGAAGCTTTCTTT

v_call: TRBV18
j_call: TRBJ1-2
cdr3_length: 15
d_call: -
clone_size: once
cdr3_aa: CASSPRQEERGGYTF
cdr3_nt: TGTGCCAGCTCACCAAGACAGGAAGAACGTGGCGGCTACACCTTC

v_call: TRBV6-5
j_call: TRBJ1-2
cdr3_length: 13
d_call: -
clone_size: -
cdr3_aa: CAVGTGQRSGYTF
cdr3_nt: TGTGCCGTAGGAACAGGGCAAAGGTCGGGCTACACCTTC

v_call: TRBV11-2
j_call: TRBJ2-5
cdr3_length: 14
d_call: TRBD1
clone_size: -
cdr3_aa: CASSSQGAGETQYF
cdr3_nt: TGTGCCAGCAGCTCACAGGGGGCCGGAGAGACCCAGTACTTC

v_call: TRBV5-1
j_call: TRBJ2-5
cdr3_length: 15
d_call: TRBD1
clone_size: -
cdr3_aa: CASSPGTGARETQYF
cdr3_nt: TGCGCCAGCAGCCCCGGGACAGGGGCCAGAGAGACCCAGTACTTC

v_call: TRBV5-1
j_call: TRBJ1-2
cdr3_length: 17
d_call: TRBD1
clone_size: -
cdr3_aa: CASSLRLGTAAGDGYTF
cdr3_nt: TGCGCCAGCAGCTTGCGTCTTGGGACAGCGGCCGGGGATGGCTACACCTTC

v_call: TRBV28
j_call: TRBJ2-1
cdr3_length: 13
d_call: -
clone_size: -
cdr3_aa: CASSLGLVNEQFF
cdr3_nt: TGTGCCAGCAGTTTGGGGCTGGTTAATGAGCAGTTCTTC

v_call: TRBV5-1
j_call: TRBJ2-2
cdr3_length: 16
d_call: TRBD2
clone_size: -
cdr3_aa: CASSLEAGAPTGPRFF
cdr3_nt: TGCGCCAGCAGCTTGGAAGCGGGGGCCCCTACCGGTCCTCGGTTTTTT

v_call: TRBV15
j_call: TRBJ1-2
cdr3_length: 13
d_call: -
clone_size: once
cdr3_aa: CATSRDQYYGYTF
cdr3_nt: TGTGCCACCAGCAGAGATCAGTACTATGGCTACACCTTC

v_call: TRBV24-1
j_call: TRBJ2-3
cdr3_length: 14
d_call: -
clone_size: -
cdr3_aa: CATSDLAGTDTQYF
cdr3_nt: TGTGCCACCAGTGATTTGGCTGGCACAGATACGCAGTATTTT

v_call: TRBV10-1
j_call: TRBJ2-5
cdr3_length: 13
d_call: -
clone_size: -
cdr3_aa: CASSAGWQETQYF
cdr3_nt: TGCGCCAGCAGTGCTGGGTGGCAAGAGACCCAGTACTTC

v_call: TRBV5-6
j_call: TRBJ1-1
cdr3_length: 14
d_call: -
clone_size: -
cdr3_aa: CASSFLVMDTEAFF
cdr3_nt: TGTGCCAGCAGCTTTTTAGTAATGGACACTGAAGCTTTCTTT

v_call: TRBV29-1
j_call: TRBJ2-5
cdr3_length: 13
d_call: TRBD1
clone_size: -
cdr3_aa: CSVGQGARETQYF
cdr3_nt: TGCAGCGTAGGACAGGGGGCCAGGGAGACCCAGTACTTC

v_call: TRBV7-9
j_call: TRBJ2-3
cdr3_length: 14
d_call: -
clone_size: -
cdr3_aa: CASSSRTITDTQYF
cdr3_nt: TGTGCCAGCAGCTCCCGGACTATCACAGATACGCAGTATTTT

v_call: TRBV5-1
j_call: TRBJ1-6
cdr3_length: 15
d_call: -
clone_size: -
cdr3_aa: CASSSTGSEYSPLHF
cdr3_nt: TGCGCCAGCAGCTCTACAGGGTCCGAGTATTCACCCCTCCACTTT

v_call: TRBV5-1
j_call: TRBJ1-2
cdr3_length: 17
d_call: TRBD1
clone_size: -
cdr3_aa: CASSERQGAGRDYGYTF
cdr3_nt: TGCGCCAGCAGCGAGAGGCAGGGGGCGGGGAGGGACTATGGCTACACCTTC

v_call: TRBV7-2
j_call: TRBJ1-1
cdr3_length: 15
d_call: -
clone_size: -
cdr3_aa: CASSLDDQNALEAFF
cdr3_nt: TGTGCCAGCAGCTTAGATGACCAGAATGCTCTTGAAGCTTTCTTT

v_call: TRBV6-2/TRBV6-3
j_call: TRBJ2-7
cdr3_length: 15
d_call: -
clone_size: -
cdr3_aa: CASRPHGGGGYEQYF
cdr3_nt: TGTGCCAGCCGCCCGCATGGGGGAGGGGGCTACGAGCAGTACTTC

v_call: TRBV27
j_call: TRBJ1-2
cdr3_length: 14
d_call: TRBD1
clone_size: -
cdr3_aa: CASSLSTGANGYTF
cdr3_nt: TGTGCCAGCAGTTTATCGACAGGGGCGAATGGCTACACCTTC

v_call: TRBV9
j_call: TRBJ1-1
cdr3_length: 15
d_call: TRBD1
clone_size: -
cdr3_aa: CASSVNGQGATEAFF
cdr3_nt: TGTGCCAGCAGCGTAAATGGACAGGGAGCCACTGAAGCTTTCTTT

v_call: TRBV5-5
j_call: TRBJ1-2
cdr3_length: 15
d_call: -
clone_size: -
cdr3_aa: CASSLGQGRLDGYTF
cdr3_nt: TGTGCCAGCAGCTTGGGGCAGGGTCGTTTGGATGGCTACACCTTC

v_call: TRBV10-1
j_call: TRBJ2-5
cdr3_length: 16
d_call: TRBD2
clone_size: -
cdr3_aa: CASSDGSGAPPGTQYF
cdr3_nt: TGCGCCAGCAGTGATGGAAGCGGGGCGCCCCCGGGGACCCAGTACTTC

v_call: TRBV5-1
j_call: TRBJ1-6
cdr3_length: 15
d_call: TRBD1
clone_size: -
cdr3_aa: CASSLGEDRVSPLHF
cdr3_nt: TGCGCCAGCAGCTTGGGTGAGGACAGGGTATCACCCCTCCACTTT

v_call: TRBV6-5
j_call: TRBJ2-7
cdr3_length: 15
d_call: -
clone_size: -
cdr3_aa: CASSTKPISSYEQYF
cdr3_nt: TGTGCCAGCAGTACAAAGCCCATTAGCTCCTACGAGCAGTACTTC

v_call: TRBV6-5
j_call: TRBJ2-5
cdr3_length: 15
d_call: TRBD2
clone_size: -
cdr3_aa: CASRETSGGVETQYF
cdr3_nt: TGTGCCAGCAGAGAGACTAGCGGGGGGGTAGAGACCCAGTACTTC

v_call: TRBV18
j_call: TRBJ1-4
cdr3_length: 14
d_call: -
clone_size: few
cdr3_aa: CASSPGSSNEKLFF
cdr3_nt: TGTGCCAGCTCACCAGGCAGCTCTAATGAAAAACTGTTTTTT

v_call: TRBV4-2
j_call: TRBJ2-1
cdr3_length: 16
d_call: -
clone_size: -
cdr3_aa: CASSHESQNSYNEQFF
cdr3_nt: TGTGCCAGCAGCCACGAGTCACAAAACTCCTACAATGAGCAGTTCTTC

v_call: TRBV3-1/TRBV3-2
j_call: TRBJ2-4
cdr3_length: 16
d_call: -
clone_size: -
cdr3_aa: CASSQVGGAVKNIQYF
cdr3_nt: TGTGCCAGCAGCCAAGTGGGGGGGGCGGTCAAAAACATTCAGTACTTC

v_call: TRBV10-1
j_call: TRBJ2-1
cdr3_length: 14
d_call: -
clone_size: -
cdr3_aa: CASSDRDGVNEQFF
cdr3_nt: TGCGCCAGCAGTGACAGGGATGGGGTCAATGAGCAGTTCTTC

v_call: TRBV18
j_call: TRBJ1-6
cdr3_length: 17
d_call: -
clone_size: -
cdr3_aa: CASSPPWTDSYNSPLHF
cdr3_nt: TGTGCCAGCTCACCACCATGGACAGACTCCTATAATTCACCCCTCCACTTT

v_call: TRBV6-6
j_call: TRBJ1-6
cdr3_length: 13
d_call: TRBD1
clone_size: -
cdr3_aa: CASSLTGPAALHF
cdr3_nt: TGTGCCAGCAGTTTGACAGGGCCAGCGGCCCTCCACTTT

v_call: TRBV5-1
j_call: TRBJ2-3
cdr3_length: 16
d_call: -
clone_size: -
cdr3_aa: CASSPLGLWGTDTQYF
cdr3_nt: TGCGCCAGCAGCCCCCTGGGTTTATGGGGCACAGATACGCAGTATTTT